A single sample gave rise to the 7 T cell receptor beta chains below, sequenced in a study of identical twins. Each CDR3 protein gets one entry after TCRdb re-called the 5' RACE reads with MiXCR. The table shows some 900,000 distinct CDR3 sequences, with 10% to 15% occurring only once. These data were likewise used in another study, on yellow fever vaccine responses in identical twins.

The material sequenced was PBMCs. The receptors here all came from a woman under 30 in good health.

This clonotype showed up just a few times. The gene calls are TRBV24-1 and TRBJ2-7; D gene unclear. The germline V gene has CDR1 KGHDR and CDR2 SFDVKD. The CDR3 is 14 residues long. V dropped 1 base and J dropped 2 bases, with 8 bases sitting between them. CDR3 region: CATSDFSQPYEQYF. CDR3 nucleotides: TGTGCCACCAGTGATTTTTCACAGCCCTACGAGCAGTACTTC.

V gene TRBV12-3 or TRBV12-4 combines with J gene TRBJ2-1, with 9 bases lining up with TRBD2. The CDR3 has 14 amino acids. V was pared by 3 bases and J by 7 bases, with 4 bases of the junction left unmatched. The CDR3: CASSLRGGMNEQFF. CDR3 bases: TGTGCCAGCAGTTTGCGGGGGGGAATGAATGAGCAGTTCTTC.

Many counts were recorded for this clonotype. This sequence joins TRBV6-5 and TRBJ1-1; no clear D gene. The CDR3 spans 15 residues. The V end lost 0 bases, the J end lost 1 base, and 9 bases lay between the germline ends. The germline CDR1 and CDR2 sequences are MNHEY and SVGAGI. Here the CDR3 DNA reads TGTGCCAGCAGTTACTCTTTTCGGGGGAACACTGAAGCTTTCTTT. Its translation: CASSYSFRGNTEAFF.

The table lists this clonotype with many counts. The chain carries TRBV14 and TRBJ2-1; the D call may be TRBD1 or TRBD2 (5 bases each). Germline loops: CDR1 SGHDN, CDR2 FVKESK. This CDR3 is built from 13 residues. V was clipped by 0 bases and J by 9 bases, with 9 bases between them. In nucleotides, the CDR3 is TGTGCCAGCAGCCAAGATATTGGGGGTGAGCAGTTCTTC. Amino acid sequence: CASSQDIGGEQFF.

This clonotype was counted only a few times. The rearrangement uses TRBV12-3 or TRBV12-4 and TRBJ2-1; D is uncertain. Trimming pared 6 bases from V and 5 bases from J, leaving 14 bases between. The CDR3 is 14 amino acids. CDR3 loop: CASRLWSEDNEQFF. DNA for the CDR3: TGTGCCAGCAGGTTGTGGTCTGAGGACAATGAGCAGTTCTTC.

This clonotype has just a few counts. The chain carries TRBV21-1 and TRBJ2-1; the table gives TRBD1 as D, unverified against the DNA. TRBV21-1 is recorded as a pseudogene. The CDR3 has 14 residues. CDR3 nucleotides: TGTGCCAGCTTCGACAGGGTCCTTAACAATGAGCAGTTATTC. Protein product: CASFDRVLNNEQLF.

The chain recombines TRBV3-1 with TRBJ2-5, with TRBD2 matching over 7 bases. V dropped 10 bases and J dropped 4; count of bases not matched to a gene: 6. Germline CDR1 is LGHDT and CDR2 is YNNKEL (reference sequence). The CDR3 contains 12 residues. The DNA for the CDR3 is TGTGCCACCCACACGGGGGGAGAGACCCAGTACTTC. As protein: CATHTGGETQYF.